Listed below are T cell receptor beta chains from one sample, sequenced in a study of cytomegalovirus exposure and HLA in healthy donors. Only in-frame clones appear in the TCRdb table, and some are missing; sequencing was by immunoSEQ multiplex PCR. This table has 150,000 to 200,000 clones, around 83% appearing once. The sample was PBMCs. Every receptor here comes from a woman between 40 and 55 years old in good health and CMV-seronegative. Each CDR3 is given with its conserved first and last residue. Each record gives: clone size, V gene, D gene, J gene, CDR3 protein, CDR3 DNA. The D gene is left open where the match is weak. Only part of the rows carry a size: once, few, many, or a class if the clone is expanded.

abundance: NA; v_gene: TRBV11-2; d_gene: TRBD1; j_gene: TRBJ2-2; CDR3aa: CASGLGQGASRTGELFF; CDR3nt: TGTGCCAGCGGATTGGGACAGGGGGCGAGTAGGACCGGGGAGCTGTTTTTT
abundance: NA; v_gene: TRBV2; d_gene: TRBD2; j_gene: TRBJ2-7; CDR3aa: CASREGLAGSYEQYF; CDR3nt: TGTGCCAGCAGGGAGGGACTAGCGGGCTCCTACGAGCAGTACTTC
abundance: NA; v_gene: TRBV29-1; d_gene: NA; j_gene: TRBJ1-1; CDR3aa: CSVLLAGDTEAFF; CDR3nt: TGCAGCGTTCTCCTGGCCGGGGACACTGAAGCTTTCTTT
abundance: NA; v_gene: TRBV7-2; d_gene: NA; j_gene: TRBJ2-5; CDR3aa: CASSLTGLVETQYF; CDR3nt: TGTGCCAGCAGCTTAACCGGACTTGTAGAGACCCAGTACTTC
abundance: NA; v_gene: TRBV9; d_gene: TRBD2; j_gene: TRBJ2-1; CDR3aa: CASSAGTSGGVKQFF; CDR3nt: TGTGCCAGCAGCGCCGGGACTAGCGGGGGGGTGAAGCAGTTCTTC
abundance: NA; v_gene: TRBV7-3; d_gene: TRBD1; j_gene: TRBJ1-2; CDR3aa: CASSFLGGSGYTF; CDR3nt: TGTGCCAGCAGCTTTCTAGGGGGCTCTGGCTACACCTTC
abundance: once; v_gene: TRBV7-3; d_gene: NA; j_gene: TRBJ2-1; CDR3aa: CASSHSGIGNEQFF; CDR3nt: TGTGCCAGCAGCCATAGCGGTATTGGCAATGAGCAGTTCTTC
abundance: NA; v_gene: TRBV5-4; d_gene: TRBD2; j_gene: TRBJ2-1; CDR3aa: CASSTRSTSGSLHEQFF; CDR3nt: TGTGCCAGCAGCACGAGATCGACTAGCGGGAGCCTCCATGAGCAGTTCTTC
abundance: NA; v_gene: TRBV10-3; d_gene: TRBD2; j_gene: TRBJ2-5; CDR3aa: CAISDYLLTSGKQETQYF; CDR3nt: TGTGCCATCAGTGATTATCTCCTGACTAGCGGGAAGCAAGAGACCCAGTACTTC
abundance: NA; v_gene: TRBV19; d_gene: TRBD1; j_gene: TRBJ2-2; CDR3aa: CASSILDRVDTGELFF; CDR3nt: TGTGCCAGTAGTATACTGGACAGGGTGGACACCGGGGAGCTGTTTTTT
abundance: NA; v_gene: TRBV7-9; d_gene: TRBD1; j_gene: TRBJ2-1; CDR3aa: CASTLGTGAYNEQFF; CDR3nt: TGTGCCAGCACCTTGGGGACAGGGGCCTACAATGAGCAGTTCTTC
abundance: NA; v_gene: TRBV9; d_gene: TRBD2; j_gene: TRBJ2-5; CDR3aa: CASSAIAGRETQYF; CDR3nt: TGTGCCAGCAGCGCGATAGCGGGAAGGGAGACCCAGTACTTC
abundance: NA; v_gene: TRBV5-1; d_gene: NA; j_gene: TRBJ1-1; CDR3aa: CASSLDSGNTEAFF; CDR3nt: TGCGCCAGCAGCTTGGATTCAGGGAACACTGAAGCTTTCTTT
abundance: NA; v_gene: TRBV14; d_gene: TRBD1; j_gene: TRBJ2-3; CDR3aa: CASSQRDRSTDTQYF; CDR3nt: TGTGCCAGCAGCCAAAGGGACAGGAGCACAGATACGCAGTATTTT
abundance: NA; v_gene: TRBV15; d_gene: TRBD1; j_gene: TRBJ2-7; CDR3aa: CATGQALSYEQYF; CDR3nt: TGTGCCACCGGACAGGCCCTGTCCTACGAGCAGTACTTC
abundance: NA; v_gene: TRBV25-1; d_gene: TRBD1; j_gene: TRBJ1-4; CDR3aa: CASSERGPANEKLFF; CDR3nt: TGTGCCAGCAGTGAGAGGGGGCCGGCTAATGAAAAACTGTTTTTT
abundance: NA; v_gene: TRBV14; d_gene: NA; j_gene: TRBJ2-2; CDR3aa: CASSQVLNTGELFF; CDR3nt: TGTGCCAGCAGCCAAGTCCTTAACACCGGGGAGCTGTTTTTT
abundance: NA; v_gene: TRBV5-1; d_gene: TRBD2; j_gene: TRBJ2-7; CDR3aa: CASSLKTSGRDYEQYF; CDR3nt: TGCGCCAGCAGCCTCAAGACTAGCGGGAGGGATTACGAGCAGTACTTC
abundance: once; v_gene: TRBV19; d_gene: TRBD1; j_gene: TRBJ1-2; CDR3aa: CASSIGGTANYGYTF; CDR3nt: TGTGCCAGTAGTATAGGAGGGACAGCAAACTATGGCTACACCTTC
abundance: once; v_gene: TRBV6-4; d_gene: TRBD1; j_gene: TRBJ1-2; CDR3aa: CASRETGNYGYTF; CDR3nt: TGTGCCAGCAGGGAGACAGGGAACTATGGCTACACCTTC
abundance: NA; v_gene: TRBV28; d_gene: NA; j_gene: TRBJ1-1; CDR3aa: CASSLANTEAFF; CDR3nt: TGTGCCAGCAGTTTGGCTAACACTGAAGCTTTCTTT
abundance: NA; v_gene: TRBV6-5; d_gene: TRBD1; j_gene: TRBJ1-2; CDR3aa: CASRGTGEWTYGYTF; CDR3nt: TGTGCCAGCAGGGGAACAGGGGAGTGGACCTATGGCTACACCTTC
abundance: NA; v_gene: TRBV2; d_gene: TRBD1; j_gene: TRBJ2-2; CDR3aa: CASSELGGANTGELFF; CDR3nt: TGTGCCAGCAGTGAACTAGGGGGCGCGAACACCGGGGAGCTGTTTTTT
abundance: NA; v_gene: TRBV5-1; d_gene: NA; j_gene: TRBJ2-2; CDR3aa: CASSFNTGELFF; CDR3nt: TGCGCCAGCAGCTTCAATACCGGGGAGCTGTTTTTT
abundance: NA; v_gene: TRBV19; d_gene: NA; j_gene: TRBJ1-1; CDR3aa: CASSIRRDTEAFF; CDR3nt: TGTGCCAGTAGTATAAGGCGGGACACTGAAGCTTTCTTT
abundance: NA; v_gene: TRBV5-1; d_gene: TRBD2; j_gene: TRBJ2-2; CDR3aa: CASSRTSGRVDTGELFF; CDR3nt: TGCGCCAGCAGCCGGACTAGCGGGAGAGTGGACACCGGGGAGCTGTTTTTT
abundance: few; v_gene: TRBV11-3; d_gene: NA; j_gene: TRBJ1-2; CDR3aa: CASSTRWGDYGYTF; CDR3nt: TGTGCCAGCAGCACCCGATGGGGAGACTATGGCTACACCTTC
abundance: NA; v_gene: TRBV6-5; d_gene: NA; j_gene: TRBJ1-2; CDR3aa: CASSRTEGVGYTF; CDR3nt: TGTGCCAGCAGTCGGACAGAAGGAGTCGGCTACACCTTC
abundance: NA; v_gene: TRBV28; d_gene: TRBD1; j_gene: TRBJ2-1; CDR3aa: CASSSRWTGANYNEQFF; CDR3nt: TGTGCCAGCAGTTCCCGATGGACAGGGGCAAACTACAATGAGCAGTTCTTC
abundance: NA; v_gene: TRBV9; d_gene: NA; j_gene: TRBJ1-2; CDR3aa: CASSQGQTYGYTF; CDR3nt: TGTGCCAGCAGCCAGGGACAAACCTATGGCTACACCTTC
abundance: NA; v_gene: TRBV7-7; d_gene: NA; j_gene: TRBJ2-6; CDR3aa: CASSDSSGANVLTF; CDR3nt: TGTGCTAGCAGCGATAGCTCTGGGGCCAACGTCCTGACTTTC
abundance: NA; v_gene: TRBV9; d_gene: NA; j_gene: TRBJ2-3; CDR3aa: CASSEERRRDTQYF; CDR3nt: TGTGCCAGCAGCGAGGAGAGACGGAGAGATACGCAGTATTTT
abundance: NA; v_gene: TRBV23-1; d_gene: NA; j_gene: TRBJ2-4; CDR3aa: CASSPTLVGTKNIQYF; CDR3nt: TGCGCCAGCAGTCCGACACTAGTAGGCACCAAAAACATTCAGTACTTC
abundance: NA; v_gene: TRBV4-3; d_gene: TRBD1; j_gene: TRBJ1-3; CDR3aa: CASSQVGTGTGNTIYF; CDR3nt: TGCGCCAGCAGCCAAGTGGGGACAGGGACAGGAAACACCATATATTTT
abundance: NA; v_gene: TRBV6-5; d_gene: TRBD2; j_gene: TRBJ2-1; CDR3aa: CASSYSLAVYNEQFF; CDR3nt: TGTGCCAGCAGTTACTCACTAGCGGTATACAATGAGCAGTTCTTC
abundance: NA; v_gene: TRBV5-1; d_gene: TRBD2; j_gene: TRBJ2-3; CDR3aa: CASSWTSGGTDTQYF; CDR3nt: TGCGCCAGCAGCTGGACTAGCGGGGGCACAGATACGCAGTATTTT
abundance: once; v_gene: TRBV5-8; d_gene: NA; j_gene: TRBJ2-1; CDR3aa: CASSFYRTSYNEQFF; CDR3nt: TGTGCCAGCAGCTTCTACCGAACCTCCTACAATGAGCAGTTCTTC
abundance: NA; v_gene: TRBV19; d_gene: TRBD1; j_gene: TRBJ2-5; CDR3aa: CASSSVAGDRGFKTQYF; CDR3nt: TGTGCCAGTAGCTCCGTAGCCGGGGACAGGGGATTCAAGACCCAGTACTTC
abundance: once; v_gene: TRBV18; d_gene: NA; j_gene: TRBJ1-4; CDR3aa: CASSPQPATNEKLFF; CDR3nt: TGTGCCAGCTCACCACAGCCTGCAACTAATGAAAAACTGTTTTTT
abundance: NA; v_gene: TRBV27; d_gene: NA; j_gene: TRBJ2-3; CDR3aa: CASSPTADTQYF; CDR3nt: TGTGCCAGCAGTCCGACAGCAGATACGCAGTATTTT
abundance: once; v_gene: TRBV28; d_gene: NA; j_gene: TRBJ2-2; CDR3aa: CASSYYGELFF; CDR3nt: TGTGCCAGCAGTTACTACGGGGAGCTGTTTTTT
abundance: NA; v_gene: TRBV25-1; d_gene: NA; j_gene: TRBJ2-5; CDR3aa: CASSLVGGGQPFVETQYF; CDR3nt: TGTGCCAGCAGTCTCGTTGGAGGTGGACAGCCTTTCGTAGAGACCCAGTACTTC
abundance: NA; v_gene: TRBV5-6; d_gene: NA; j_gene: TRBJ1-5; CDR3aa: CASSLGQRPQHF; CDR3nt: TGTGCCAGCAGCCTGGGACAACGGCCCCAGCATTTT
abundance: few; v_gene: TRBV5-1; d_gene: NA; j_gene: TRBJ2-3; CDR3aa: CASSTVQTSYTQDTQYF; CDR3nt: TGCGCCAGCAGCACAGTACAGACCAGCTACACACAAGATACGCAGTATTTT
abundance: NA; v_gene: TRBV25-1; d_gene: TRBD2; j_gene: TRBJ2-3; CDR3aa: CASSEDVAGAHGDTQYF; CDR3nt: TGTGCCAGCAGTGAAGATGTAGCGGGAGCTCATGGAGATACGCAGTATTTT